This T cell receptor (beta chain) was sequenced in a study of cytomegalovirus exposure and HLA in healthy donors (dated by TCRdb to about 2017). Turning to the overall study: An earlier analysis of approximately 590 of the donors reported about 250 Gb of sequence data and 100 million to 130 million unique TCR beta sequences from approximately 180 million T cells. An early release covering just under 650 HLA-typed donors comprised roughly 300 gigabases of sequencing data and around 80 million unique TCR sequences. Among the approximately 430 genotyped donors, under 90% belonged to the genetic ancestry cluster associated with self-reported Caucasian donors. The study aimed to test whether signatures of past pathogen exposure could be identified by cataloging public T cell receptors. The study profiled the T cell repertoires of some 610 subjects by immunosequencing and related them to cytomegalovirus serostatus. In addition to the first cohort of 666 subjects, a separate validation cohort of 130 or so different subjects was used. High-throughput TCR immunosequencing, statistical association of individual TCRs with disease status, and machine learning were combined to predict cytomegalovirus infection status. To study patterns of TCR occurrence, a later analysis re-analyzed previously published TCR beta repertoires from just over 650 donors and added high-resolution HLA genotyping. In the later analysis, no new phenotypic data were used to find candidate immune exposures; instead, reliance was placed on TCR beta sequences and their occurrence across donors. An earlier analysis of fewer than 700 of the donors applied high-throughput TCR beta sequencing to assess whether each TCR beta V gene segment acted as functional or pseudogenic. Donor age, sex, ethnicity and CMV serostatus were compiled alongside the repertoire data. In a later genetic analysis, genome-wide SNP genotypes for about three fifths of the 666 donors were used, and that subset was treated as a discovery cohort. Every discovery cohort repertoire had been produced on one sequencing platform. Class I and class II HLA loci were covered by the typing at four-digit resolution. The number of typed donors differed by locus: about 620-630 for A, B, C, DRB1 and DQB1; approximately 520 for DQA1; over 600 for DPA1; and about 450 for DPB1. Because of strong linkage in the cohort, a handful of DR-DQ haplotypes were treated as single units for association and clustering. On average, over 200,000 unique TCR beta nucleotide sequences were sequenced per donor among fewer than 500 genotyped donors of the cohort, with roughly 18% of those sequences being non-productive. Paper-wide results and their limitations: In a later genetic analysis, a missense DCLRE1C variant was associated with V-gene and J-gene trimming of TCR beta chains, and the association was replicated in an independent cohort. According to a later analysis, TCR association rates differed among HLA loci, with DRB1 alleles showing the most associated TCRs and HLA-C alleles showing the fewest. Compared with equally common non-associated chains, HLA-associated TCR beta chains in a later analysis were more clonally expanded and had lower generation probabilities. When HLA alleles, especially DR and DQ, strongly co-occurred, TCR associations were difficult to assign to individual alleles. In an earlier analysis of around 500 of the donors, most TCR beta V segments appeared in productive rearrangements about 87% or about 30% of the time, broadly matching IMGT annotations. Correlated functional status among segregating V segments might be attributable to linkage disequilibrium, but an unknown experimental factor could not be ruled out. In a later analysis, several top co-occurrence clusters were reported to appear linked to parvovirus B19, influenza, CMV and Epstein-Barr virus. The authors suggested that the approach could potentially be extended to other disease states and immunological phenotypes. The study gave a list of roughly 150 TCR beta chains associated with cytomegalovirus. A cluster of highly shared sequence variants was judged likely to be a technical artifact of the sequencing pipeline. Because the 87-base-pair reads could not distinguish some IMGT-functional V segments, including TRBV6-2 and TRBV6-3, those segments were excluded. About 17 rarely observed V segments, including chromosome 9 orphons, were excluded from the earlier analysis of a few hundred of the donors because counts were too low. While some public TCRs were present in many individuals, most TCR sequences turned up only very rarely across donors. A few of the identified cytomegalovirus-associated TCR beta chains were confirmed in vitro to be specific for cytomegalovirus antigens. Only TCR beta chains were sequenced in this cohort, and the absence of alpha or paired-chain data limited detectable features. Sequencing depth was assumed to be roughly uniform across donors in the presence/absence analyses, though that assumption may not hold. A further reported finding was that TCR beta sequences accurately predicted the HLA-A and HLA-B alleles for most subjects in the first cohort. Cytomegalovirus status was reported to be diagnosed by the classifier with high specificity and sensitivity in both the original and validation cohorts. A later analysis found that most CMV-associated TCR beta chains appeared HLA-restricted, with HLA associations seemingly driven largely by CMV exposure. A later analysis associated about 18,000 TCR beta sequences with specific HLA alleles at a false discovery rate of 0.05. Because some donors lacked HLA typing at each locus, the association tests relied only on the typed subset. According to a later genetic analysis, donors in an Asian-associated ancestry cluster had fewer N-insertions in productive TCRs than the approximately 700-donor mean. Immune exposure information for the cohort was limited to CMV serostatus.

The cohort was made up of 666 healthy bone marrow donors. At the time of sampling, all cohort members were nominally healthy, though unrecorded immune exposures were likely present. The donor was CMV seronegative and was included in the group of 352 seronegative cohort members. Each donor provided a peripheral blood sample, and peripheral blood mononuclear cells were used for TCR beta sequencing. The Qiagen DNeasy Blood Extraction Kit was used to extract genomic DNA from the blood cell samples. Libraries came from the immunoSEQ multiplex PCR assay. The multiplex PCR relied on a mix of 60 forward primers for TCR Vbeta segments and 13 reverse primers for TCR Jbeta segments. A multiplex PCR assay on genomic DNA amplified the CDR3 region of rearranged TCR beta genes. Amplified TCR beta libraries were sequenced as 87-base-pair reads on the Illumina HiSeq System. As for how the authors treated the data: A later analysis tallied 70 million to 100 million unique TCR beta chains across the 660 or so repertoires, and 10 million to 11 million of those chains were shared by two or more donors. Raw reads were error-corrected and collapsed into unique sequences with a nearest-neighbor algorithm that merged closely related sequences to remove PCR and sequencing errors. To assign V, D and J gene segments, CDR3 sequences were aligned to IMGT reference sequences. For a sequence to be retained, at least a six-nucleotide match to both a V gene segment and a J gene segment was required. Rearrangements were classified as productive when the CDR3 lacked stop codons and remained in frame with V and J, and all other rearrangements were classified as non-productive. CDR3 was defined by IMGT convention, running from the second conserved V-encoded cysteine to the conserved J-encoded phenylalanine. In an earlier analysis of around 540 of the donors, sequences lacking an unambiguous match to a single V gene segment were excluded. An earlier analysis of 587 of the donors called V segments functional above 56.7% productive rearrangements and segregating when the between-donor standard deviation exceeded 5%. A statistical classification framework was built for diagnosing cytomegalovirus status from the catalog of TCR beta chain sequences. In a later analysis, V and J genes were assigned by comparing TCR nucleotide sequences against IMGT/GENE-DB human TR gene sequences. A later analysis assigned CDR3 sequences and most-parsimonious VDJ recombination scenarios with the TCRdist pipeline. In a later analysis, each TCR beta chain was defined by its CDR3 amino acid sequence together with its V-gene family, and reads without a unique V-gene family were excluded. As a way to deal with suspected cross-contamination and a sequencing artifact, a later analysis dropped 640 or so nucleotide sequences that were highly shared and had low generation probability. A later analysis calculated a clonal expansion index for each public chain from normalized within-repertoire ranks of inferred template counts. In a later analysis, generation probabilities were computed using a VDJ recombination model fitted to out-of-frame rearrangements, and the results were checked against IGoR. In a later analysis, hypergeometric tests were used to score TCR-TCR, TCR-HLA and TCR-CMV co-occurrence, with a repertoire-size bias correction applied to TCR pairs. In a later analysis, false discovery rates were estimated by permuting HLA or CMV assignments 20 times. A later analysis grouped co-occurring TCRs with DBSCAN, adding TCRdist sequence similarity when clustering within HLA-allele-positive subsets. For co-occurrence clustering, repertoires with fewer than 30,000 or more than 120,000 public chains were excluded, along with a handful of repertoires with anomalous nucleotide sharing. Held by TCRdb, this immuneACCESS table contains in-frame sequences only and omits some clones. Under half of the omission traces to an unresolved V gene where checked; the cause of the rest is unknown. V and J calls and clone size are copied from that table; D and trimming were computed from the DNA. For this sample the table gives under 110,000 clones, of which 75% to 90% were detected only once. The biggest ten clones account for about 3.8% of the sample.

Clipping removes 4 bases from V and 1 base from J, with 0 as the unmatched junction base count. The germline V gene (reference sequence) specifies SEHNR as CDR1 and FQNEAQ as CDR2. The CDR3 measures 13 amino acids from cysteine to phenylalanine. Only the CDR3 region is kept as DNA, spanning 39 bases read in frame from base 1. In regard to this clone: Its antigen has not been determined. Base quality data are lacking; no much larger clone is found one base away.

The specimen was PBMCs. This sequence originates from a man aged 30 to 39 in good health and CMV-seronegative. Recombination linked TRBV7-9 to TRBJ1-2, and 7 junctional nucleotides match TRBD1. The bases read TGTGCCAGCAGCTGGGACAGTAACTATGGCTACACCTTC. It translates as CASSWDSNYGYTF. Where the CDR3 stops, the reference TRBV7-9 and TRBJ1-2 genes take over; the full variable domain is DTGVSQNPRHKITKRGQNVTFRCDPISEHNRLYWYRQTLGQGPEFLTYFQNEAQLEKSRLLSDRFSAERPKGSFSTLEIQRTEQGDSAMYLCASSWDSNYGYTFGSGTRLTVV.